The 26 T cell receptor beta chains reported below all come from one sample, sequenced in a study of regulatory T cells in long-lasting Graves disease. Time point specified: newly diagnosed GD, antithyroid drugs for less than 3 months. RNA isolated from PBMCs was used to make the TCR library. Library construction for TCR beta used iRepertoire HTBI primers and Arm-PCR of CDR3 regions. MiXCR, applied by TCRdb to the multiplex PCR reads, yields one record per CDR3 protein. The data hold over 200,000 distinct CDR3 sequences, with about 18% observed a single time. Another study also made use of these data, one on T cells in Graves' hyperthyroidism and ophthalmopathy.

Specimen: peripheral blood mononuclear cells (PBMCs), collected at new diagnosis, from a patient treated with antithyroid drugs. The source is a woman in her 30s with Graves disease.

The table lists this clonotype with many counts. The V gene is TRBV2, the J gene TRBJ2-1; tentative D call: TRBD2 (5 bases). Per germline, CDR1 SNHLY and CDR2 FYNNEI. Trimming took off 7 bases at V and 6 bases at J, with 13 bases between the two ends. The CDR3 contains 13 residues. The CDR3 sequence: CASKRELVNEQFF. CDR3 in DNA: TGTGCCAGCAAGAGGGAGTTGGTCAATGAGCAGTTCTTC.

The chain employs TRBV18 and TRBJ1-5; D might be TRBD1 (5 bases). The CDR3 contains 18 residues. Germline V gene data show CDR1 as KGHSH and CDR2 as LQKENI. V lost 3 bases to trimming and J lost 5 bases, with 23 bases between them. CDR3 DNA: TGTGCCAGCTCACCGGGTGATCGGTGGGACGGCTCCTATCAGCCCCAGCATTTT. Residues: CASSPGDRWDGSYQPQHF.

The rearrangement joins TRBV7-9 to TRBJ2-1; no definite D call. Germline V gene sequence: CDR1 SEHNR, CDR2 FQNEAQ (reference sequence). The CDR3 has 11 amino acids. The V and J ends lost 4 bases and 9 bases respectively, with 7 bases between them. This CDR3 reads CASSWKSEQFF. The CDR3 DNA reads as TGTGCCAGCAGCTGGAAGAGTGAGCAGTTCTTC.

At least ten counts were recorded for this clonotype. The V gene is TRBV20-1, the J gene TRBJ1-2; D uncertain. From germline, CDR1 is DFQATT and CDR2 SNEGSKA (reference sequence). This CDR3 region has 13 residues. V was shortened by 0 bases and J by 2 bases, with 7 bases between the two germline ends. The CDR3 region has the DNA TGCAGTGCTAGAGAAGCGAGAAACTATGGCTACACCTTC. It specifies CSAREARNYGYTF.

This clonotype has ten or more counts. The chain recombines TRBV20-1 with TRBJ1-5; unclear D gene. The germline CDR1 and CDR2 sequences are DFQATT and SNEGSKA (reference sequence). The germline V and J ends were trimmed by 0 bases and 1 base, with 7 bases remaining between them. CDR3 length: 14 residues. CDR3 nucleotides: TGCAGTGCTAGAGATGGACGGAGCAATCAGCCCCAGCATTTT. Protein product: CSARDGRSNQPQHF.

Concerning this clonotype: A read error is possible here, since a much larger clone lies one base away. This chain links TRBV7-9 with TRBJ1-6; a weak D match, TRBD1 (5 bases). The CDR3 sequence is 15 residues long. CDR1 and CDR2 from the germline V gene are SEHNR and FQNEAQ (reference sequence). This chain's CDR3 is CASSLGGGPNSSLHF. The CDR3 nucleotides read TGTGCCAGCAGCTTAGGGGGCGGCCCAAATTCATCCCTCCACTTT.

This clonotype was recorded only once. This likely reflects a read error, since a far larger clone is one base away. The V gene is TRBV7-9, the J gene TRBJ2-7; 13 bases align to TRBD2. V lost 4 bases to trimming and J lost 3 bases; unmatched junction nucleotides: 12. The CDR3 spans 18 residues. Germline CDR1 and CDR2: SEHNR and FQNEAQ (reference sequence). The chain's CDR3 is CASSSPGLAGTADYEQYF. CDR3 nucleotide sequence: TGTGCCAGCAGCTCCCCGGGACTAGCGGGGACCGCGGACTACGAGCAGTACTTC.

This clonotype was counted many times. The gene calls are TRBV7-9 and TRBJ2-3, with 9 bases that match TRBD1. Trimming removed 5 bases from V and 6 bases from J; junction bases left unmatched: 15. The CDR3 loop spans 17 amino acids. Germline values: CDR1 SEHNR, CDR2 FQNEAQ (reference sequence). For the CDR3, the DNA is TGTGCCAGCAGCCAACCACGACAGGGGGAAGTATCCGATACGCAGTATTTT. Protein product: CASSQPRQGEVSDTQYF.

This chain connects TRBV6-2 or TRBV6-3 to TRBJ2-1; D possibly uses TRBD1 or TRBD2 (5 bases each). Trimming removed 1 base from V and 3 bases from J, with 22 bases in between. CDR3 length equals 19 residues. The germline V gene has CDR1 MNHEY and CDR2 SVGEGT. This CDR3 is CASSYWGINFNSNYNEQFF. The CDR3 nucleotides read TGTGCCAGCAGTTACTGGGGGATAAACTTCAACTCGAACTACAATGAGCAGTTCTTC.

This clonotype has at least ten counts. V and J are TRBV4-1 and TRBJ1-2; D not certain. This CDR3 spans 13 amino acids. The germline V gene encodes CDR1 MGHRA and CDR2 YSYEKL. V dropped 0 bases and J dropped 6 bases, with 8 bases sitting between them. CDR3 in DNA: TGCGCCAGCAGCCAAGATTTAAGGGATGGCTACACCTTC. Translation: CASSQDLRDGYTF.

This clonotype was observed a handful of times. This chain connects TRBV12-3 or TRBV12-4 to TRBJ2-6, with 8 bases fitting TRBD1. The CDR3 spans 18 residues. V gave up 5 bases and J gave up 1 base; unmatched junction bases: 10. The CDR3 nucleotides are TGTGCCAGCAGTCCCCGGGACAGGAGGGTTTCTGGGGCCAACGTCCTGACTTTC. This translates into CASSPRDRRVSGANVLTF.

V usage is TRBV12-3 or TRBV12-4 and J usage is TRBJ1-1; 8 positions match TRBD1. Trimming at V came to 10 bases and at J to 6 bases, leaving 13 bases not matched to a gene. This CDR3 has 14 residues. The CDR3 DNA reads TGTGCCACCGCGACAGGGGCGATCAACTCTGAAGCTTTCTTT. This codes for CATATGAINSEAFF.

This clonotype came up many times. This chain uses TRBV5-1 with TRBJ2-2; TRBD1 matches 9 bases. Trimming took 4 bases from V and 5 from J; bases not matched to a gene: 9. This CDR3 comprises 16 residues. Germline V gives CDR1 SGHRS, CDR2 YFSETQ. The CDR3 region is CASSPAGTGSTGELFF. The CDR3 bases are TGCGCCAGCAGCCCGGCCGGGACAGGGTCAACCGGGGAGCTGTTTTTT.

Ten or more counts support this clonotype. The J gene is TRBJ2-5, the V gene TRBV12-3 or TRBV12-4, with D unclear. The CDR3 length is 15 residues. V lost 6 bases, J lost 5 bases, and 19 bases lay in between. This chain's CDR3 is CASRYPVGRSETQYF. The CDR3 DNA reads TGTGCCAGCAGATACCCAGTAGGGCGGTCGGAGACCCAGTACTTC.

A remark on this clonotype: A much more abundant neighbour one base away suggests this may be a read error. The chain joins TRBV4-1 to TRBJ2-3; 13 nucleotides agree with TRBD2. The V gene's germline CDR1 is MGHRA and CDR2 YSYEKL. The CDR3 has 17 residues. J lost 3 bases, V lost 4 bases, and 7 bases had no gene match. Here the CDR3 reads CASSRGRTSGGTDTQYF. DNA for the CDR3: TGCGCCAGCAGCCGAGGTCGGACTAGCGGGGGTACAGATACGCAGTATTTT.

The table lists this clonotype with many counts. V usage is TRBV29-1 and J usage is TRBJ2-2, with TRBD2 matching 9 bases. With 6 bases clipped from V and 4 bases from J, the junction kept 9 bases outside the gene matches. Germline loops: CDR1 SQVTM, CDR2 ANQGSEA. This CDR3 comprises 15 residues. CDR3 residues: CSVGMSGGSTGELFF. The CDR3 region has the DNA TGCAGCGTGGGTATGAGCGGGGGGTCCACCGGGGAGCTGTTTTTT.

V gene TRBV20-1 combines with J gene TRBJ2-1, with D possibly called TRBD1 or TRBD2 (5 bases each). CDR1 DFQATT and CDR2 SNEGSKA come from the germline V gene (reference sequence). V lost 1 base to trimming and J lost 7 bases, with 20 bases between them. The CDR3 has 16 residues. The DNA of the CDR3 is TGCAGTGCTAGAGTACAGGAGGCGCGGTTCGGTAATGAGCAGTTCTTC. Its translation: CSARVQEARFGNEQFF.

This clonotype was seen at least ten times. This chain connects TRBV10-3 to TRBJ2-1; D is tentatively TRBD1 or TRBD2 (6 bases each). In germline, CDR1 is ENHRY, CDR2 SYGVKD. Trimming removed 3 bases at V and 4 bases at J, with 22 bases between. The CDR3 spans 18 residues. The CDR3 reads CAISDERGASPRYNEQFF. CDR3 DNA: TGTGCCATCAGTGATGAGAGGGGGGCATCCCCCCGTTACAATGAGCAGTTCTTC.

The chain has TRBV9 and TRBJ1-6; 7 positions match TRBD1. The V and J ends lost 4 bases and 7 bases, in that order; junction bases with no gene match: 5. The CDR3 runs to 14 residues. In germline, CDR1 is SGDLS, CDR2 YYNGEE. This CDR3 reads CASSQTGLNSPLHF. The CDR3 nucleotides are TGTGCCAGCAGCCAGACAGGGCTAAATTCACCCCTCCACTTT.

This clonotype was recorded many times. This chain uses TRBV27 with TRBJ1-2; 9 bases are shared with TRBD1. The V and J ends lost 8 bases and 6 bases, in that order; junction bases with no gene match: 1. The CDR3 spans 11 residues. Per the germline V gene, CDR1 is MNHEY and CDR2 is SMNVEV (reference sequence). This chain's CDR3 is CASGTGNGYTF. As DNA, the CDR3 is TGTGCCAGCGGGACAGGGAATGGCTACACCTTC.

V and J are TRBV14 and TRBJ2-1; 10 nucleotides agree with TRBD2. Trimming cost V 3 bases and J 4 bases; bases outside gene matches: 9. The CDR3 covers 17 residues. Germline CDR1 and CDR2: SGHDN and FVKESK. This CDR3 is CASSHPLLAGVYNEQFF. CDR3 bases: TGTGCCAGCAGCCACCCCCTTCTAGCGGGGGTATACAATGAGCAGTTCTTC.

This clonotype was recorded at least ten times. The genes are TRBV27 and TRBJ1-5, with D unclear. This CDR3 comprises 13 residues. V lost 8 bases and J lost 1, with 9 bases in between. Germline assignment: CDR1 MNHEY and CDR2 SMNVEV (reference sequence). This CDR3 is CASRRESNQPQHF. CDR3 nucleotide sequence: TGTGCCAGCCGGAGGGAAAGCAATCAGCCCCAGCATTTT.

There are many counts of this clonotype. The V and J genes are TRBV5-1 and TRBJ2-7; TRBD1 matches 10 bases. CDR1 is SGHRS, CDR2 YFSETQ, per germline. The V segment lost 4 bases and the J segment 5 bases; nucleotides outside the gene matches: 9. The CDR3 has 15 residues. The DNA of the CDR3 is TGCGCCAGCAGCCCACGGGACAGGGGACTCCACGAGCAGTACTTC. Its protein is CASSPRDRGLHEQYF.

About this clonotype: One base away lies a much larger clone, so this may be a sequencing read error. J is TRBJ1-2 and V is TRBV6-1, with D maybe TRBD1 (5 bases). The ends were cut back, 6 bases at V and 8 bases at J, with 19 bases in the middle. CDR1 and CDR2 (germline): MNHNS, SASEGT. This CDR3 spans 14 amino acids. The CDR3 spells CASSHTTQGEGYTF. DNA for the CDR3: TGTGCCAGCAGCCATACCACGCAGGGTGAAGGCTACACCTTC.

This clonotype was detected many times. The chain combines TRBV11-2 with TRBJ1-1; unclear D gene. Germline loops: CDR1 SGHAT, CDR2 FQNNGV. This CDR3 has 15 amino acids. The V gene lost 3 bases and the J gene lost 1 base, with 12 bases spanning the gap. In nucleotides, the CDR3 is TGTGCCAGCAGCTTTTCTGGCAGGACGAACACTGAAGCTTTCTTT. Amino acids: CASSFSGRTNTEAFF.

This clonotype came up many times. The chain uses TRBV12-3 or TRBV12-4 and TRBJ2-7; 10 nucleotides match TRBD1. This CDR3 has 16 residues. The trim removed 0 bases at V and 5 bases at J, leaving 7 bases unmatched. The CDR3 spells CASSLAGQGVIHEQYF. The CDR3 coding sequence is TGTGCCAGCAGTTTAGCCGGACAGGGGGTGATCCACGAGCAGTACTTC.